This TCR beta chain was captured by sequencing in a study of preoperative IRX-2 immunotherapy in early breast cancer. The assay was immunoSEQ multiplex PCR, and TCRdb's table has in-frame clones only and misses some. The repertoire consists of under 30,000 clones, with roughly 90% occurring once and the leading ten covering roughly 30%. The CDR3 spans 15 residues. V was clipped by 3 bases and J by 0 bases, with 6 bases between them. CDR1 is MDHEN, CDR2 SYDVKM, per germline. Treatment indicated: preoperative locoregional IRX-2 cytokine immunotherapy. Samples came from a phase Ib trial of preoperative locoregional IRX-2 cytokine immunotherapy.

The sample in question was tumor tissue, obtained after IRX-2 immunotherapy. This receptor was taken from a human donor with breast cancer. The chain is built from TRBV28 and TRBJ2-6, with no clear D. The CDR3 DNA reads TGTGCCAGCAGTTTCGGGTCCTCTGGGGCCAACGTCCTGACTTTC. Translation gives CASSFGSSGANVLTF.